These T cell receptor beta chains were read from a single sample in a study of blood T cell repertoires in COVID-19. Profiled with immunoSEQ multiplex PCR; TCRdb holds only in-frame clones, not every one. This sample has about 210,000 clones, with over 80% found just once. The sequenced material came from PBMCs or T cells enriched from blood (not recorded which). The source of these receptors is a young man with acute COVID-19. Both conserved end residues are part of each CDR3. A D gene is named only where the DNA matches it firmly. The size of a clone is reported for some rows only, either as once, few or many, or as a class for expanded clones.

DNA,CDR3,D,V,size,J
TGTGCCAGCAGTTACGACCCGGGACAGGGGAATTCACCCCTCCACTTT,CASSYDPGQGNSPLHF,TRBD1,TRBV6-2/TRBV6-3,.,TRBJ1-6
TGTGCCAGCAGTCAAGAACAGGGGTTCTATGGCTACACCTTC,CASSQEQGFYGYTF,TRBD1,TRBV27,.,TRBJ1-2
TGTGCCAGCAGGGACGGGACTAGCGGGGTCGAGACCCAGTACTTC,CASRDGTSGVETQYF,TRBD2,TRBV2,.,TRBJ2-5
TGTGCCAGCAGCCAAAATCAGGGGAACTATGGCTACACCTTC,CASSQNQGNYGYTF,.,TRBV14,.,TRBJ1-2
TGTGCCAGCAGTTTAGGGGGCTGGGAGACCCAGTACTTC,CASSLGGWETQYF,.,TRBV12-3/TRBV12-4,once,TRBJ2-5
TGCGCCAGCAGCCAAAAAACAGAAAGTAATGAAAAACTGTTTTTT,CASSQKTESNEKLFF,.,TRBV4-1,.,TRBJ1-4
TGTGCCAGCAGCTACGACAGGGAGATCGGGGAGCTGTTTTTT,CASSYDREIGELFF,TRBD1,TRBV5-4,.,TRBJ2-2
TGTGCCACCTGGGCCGCGGGGAATTCACCCCTCCACTTT,CATWAAGNSPLHF,.,TRBV10-3,.,TRBJ1-6
TGTGCCAGCAGCTCTCAGTTCGATGGGGCCAACGTCCTGACTTTC,CASSSQFDGANVLTF,.,TRBV7-2,.,TRBJ2-6
TGCGCCAGCAGCCAAGCAGGGGGCGCGACTAGCGGGAGGGCGACCGGGGAGCTGTTTTTT,CASSQAGGATSGRATGELFF,TRBD2,TRBV4-3,once,TRBJ2-2
TGTGCCAGTAAGGATGCGGGAGAGTCGGACGAGCAGTACTTC,CASKDAGESDEQYF,TRBD2,TRBV19,.,TRBJ2-7
TGTGCCAGCCTCACGGGCTACAATGAGCAGTTCTTC,CASLTGYNEQFF,.,TRBV28,.,TRBJ2-1
TGTGCCAGCAGCCATGGACAGGGTTCGAGTTACGAGCAGTACTTC,CASSHGQGSSYEQYF,TRBD1,TRBV28,.,TRBJ2-7
TGTGCCAGCAGTTCAACCAGACAGAAAGCTTTCTTT,CASSSTRQKAFF,.,TRBV28,.,TRBJ1-1
TGCGCCAGCAGTCGCAGGGAAGCCGGGGAGCTGTTTTTT,CASSRREAGELFF,.,TRBV10-1,.,TRBJ2-2
TGTGCCAGCACCGAACGCGGGGGGGCAGGATACACCGGGGAGCTGTTTTTT,CASTERGGAGYTGELFF,TRBD2,TRBV9,.,TRBJ2-2
TGTGCCAGCAGTCTACAGGGCAATGGGGAGCTGTTTTTT,CASSLQGNGELFF,.,TRBV28,.,TRBJ2-2
TGTGCCAGCAGCCTTCGACAGGGGAGAGGTATCAATTCACCCCTCCACTTT,CASSLRQGRGINSPLHF,TRBD1,TRBV7-2,.,TRBJ1-6
TGTGCCAGCACTTTCCCGGGTAGCGCAGCCTACGAGCAGTACTTC,CASTFPGSAAYEQYF,.,TRBV28,.,TRBJ2-7
TGTGCCAGCAGTTTACAGACTAGCCGACAAGAGACCCAGTACTTC,CASSLQTSRQETQYF,TRBD2,TRBV28,.,TRBJ2-5
TGTGCCAGTAGTATTATGGGCGGGACTCACTCCTACAATGAGCAGTTCTTC,CASSIMGGTHSYNEQFF,.,TRBV19,once,TRBJ2-1
TGTGCCAGCAGTTTCGGTACCGGGGAGCTGTTTTTT,CASSFGTGELFF,.,TRBV27,.,TRBJ2-2
TGTGCCAGCAGCCCGGGAGCGGGACCCTACGAGCAGTACTTC,CASSPGAGPYEQYF,TRBD2,TRBV5-4,.,TRBJ2-7
TGCAGTGCTAGTGAGGACTATCCCTACGAGCAGTACTTC,CSASEDYPYEQYF,.,TRBV20-1,.,TRBJ2-7
TGCGCCAGCAGTGTACTAGCCTACGAGCAGTACTTC,CASSVLAYEQYF,.,TRBV10-2,.,TRBJ2-7
TGTGCCATCCGACCAAGGACAGGGACGAACACCGGGGAGCTGTTTTTT,CAIRPRTGTNTGELFF,.,TRBV21-1,.,TRBJ2-2
TGTGCCAGCCTCGCGGAGGATAATTCACCCCTCCACTTT,CASLAEDNSPLHF,.,TRBV12-3/TRBV12-4,.,TRBJ1-6